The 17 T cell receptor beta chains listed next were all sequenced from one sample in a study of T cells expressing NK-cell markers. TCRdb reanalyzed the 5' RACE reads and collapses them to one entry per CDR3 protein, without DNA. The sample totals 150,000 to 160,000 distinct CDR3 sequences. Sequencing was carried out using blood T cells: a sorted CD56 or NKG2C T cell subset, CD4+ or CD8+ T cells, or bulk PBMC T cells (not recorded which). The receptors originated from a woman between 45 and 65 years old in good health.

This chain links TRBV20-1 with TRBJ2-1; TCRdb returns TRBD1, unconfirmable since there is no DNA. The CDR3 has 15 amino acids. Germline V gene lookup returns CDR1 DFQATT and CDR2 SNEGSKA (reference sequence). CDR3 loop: CSAARAGASYNEQFF.

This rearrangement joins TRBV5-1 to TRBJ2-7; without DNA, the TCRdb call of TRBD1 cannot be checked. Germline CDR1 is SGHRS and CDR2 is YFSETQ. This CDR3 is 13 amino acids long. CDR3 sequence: CASGRGQEYEQYF.

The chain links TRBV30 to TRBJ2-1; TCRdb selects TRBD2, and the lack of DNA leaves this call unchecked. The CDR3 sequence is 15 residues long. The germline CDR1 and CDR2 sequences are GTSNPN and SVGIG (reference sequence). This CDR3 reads CAWSLLAEGYNEQFF.

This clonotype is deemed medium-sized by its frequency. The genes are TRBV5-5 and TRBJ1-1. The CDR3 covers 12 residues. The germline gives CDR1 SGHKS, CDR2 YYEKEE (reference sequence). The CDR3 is CASSLEQLETFF.

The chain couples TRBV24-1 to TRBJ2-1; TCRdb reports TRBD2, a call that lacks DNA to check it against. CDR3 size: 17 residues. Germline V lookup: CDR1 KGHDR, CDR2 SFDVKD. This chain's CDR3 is CATSDLPTAGDYNEQFF.

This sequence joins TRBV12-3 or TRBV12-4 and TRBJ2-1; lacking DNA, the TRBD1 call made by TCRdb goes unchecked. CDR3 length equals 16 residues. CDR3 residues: CASSPGAVRGFNEQFF.

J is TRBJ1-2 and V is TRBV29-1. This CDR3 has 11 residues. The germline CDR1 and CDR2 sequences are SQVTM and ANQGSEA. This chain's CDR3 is CSAIWNYGYTF.

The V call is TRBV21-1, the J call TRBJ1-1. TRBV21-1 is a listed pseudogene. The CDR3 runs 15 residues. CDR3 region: CASSPGGEVATEAFF.

CDR3: CASRGAPGTDQETQYF. V and J are TRBV5-1 and TRBJ2-5; lacking DNA, the TRBD1 call made by TCRdb goes unchecked. This CDR3 has 16 residues. Germline CDR1 is SGHRS and CDR2 is YFSETQ. Supplemented by reference TRBV5-1 and TRBJ2-5, the full variable domain reads KAGVTQTPRYLIKTRGQQVTLSCSPISGHRSVSWYQQTPGQGLQFLFEYFSETQRNKGNFPGRFSGRQFSNSRSEMNVSTLELGDSALYLCASRGAPGTDQETQYFGPGTRLLVL.

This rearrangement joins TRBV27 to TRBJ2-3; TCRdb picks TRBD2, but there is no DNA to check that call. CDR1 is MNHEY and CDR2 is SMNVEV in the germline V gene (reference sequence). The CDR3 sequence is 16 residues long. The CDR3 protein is CASIPGTSGRGNTQYF.

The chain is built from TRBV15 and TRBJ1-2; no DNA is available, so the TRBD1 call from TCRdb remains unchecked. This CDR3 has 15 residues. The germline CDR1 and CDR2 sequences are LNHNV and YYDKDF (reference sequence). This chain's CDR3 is CATSRDRQGPSGYTF.

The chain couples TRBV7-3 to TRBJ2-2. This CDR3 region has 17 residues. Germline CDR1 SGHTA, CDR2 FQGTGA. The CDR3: CASSVAPRVGNTGELFF.

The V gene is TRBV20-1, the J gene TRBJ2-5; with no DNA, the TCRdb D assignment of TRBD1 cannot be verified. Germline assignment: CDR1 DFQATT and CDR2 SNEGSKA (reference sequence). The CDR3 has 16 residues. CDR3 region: CSARGDRRGGQETQYF.

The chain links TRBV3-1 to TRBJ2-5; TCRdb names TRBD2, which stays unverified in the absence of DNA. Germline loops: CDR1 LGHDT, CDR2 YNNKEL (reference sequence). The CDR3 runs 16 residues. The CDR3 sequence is CASSPGTSGPQETQYF.

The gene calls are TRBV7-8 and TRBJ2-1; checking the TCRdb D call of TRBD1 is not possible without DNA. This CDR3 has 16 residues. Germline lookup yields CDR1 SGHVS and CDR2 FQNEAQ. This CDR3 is CASSLGTGTIHNEQFF. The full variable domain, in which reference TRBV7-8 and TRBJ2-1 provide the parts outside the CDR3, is GAGVSQSPRYKVAKRGQDVALRCDPISGHVSLFWYQQALGQGPEFLTYFQNEAQLDKSGLPSDRFFAERPEGSVSTLKIQRTQQEDSAVYLCASSLGTGTIHNEQFFGPGTRLTVL.

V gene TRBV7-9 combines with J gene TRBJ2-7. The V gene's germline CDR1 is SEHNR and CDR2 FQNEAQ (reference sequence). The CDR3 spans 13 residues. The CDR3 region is CASSFSRDYEQYF.

CDR3: CASSQGDRPKETQYF. The chain links TRBV4-1 to TRBJ2-5; absent DNA, TCRdb's TRBD1 call cannot be checked. This CDR3 contains 15 residues. Germline V CDR1 and CDR2: MGHRA, YSYEKL.